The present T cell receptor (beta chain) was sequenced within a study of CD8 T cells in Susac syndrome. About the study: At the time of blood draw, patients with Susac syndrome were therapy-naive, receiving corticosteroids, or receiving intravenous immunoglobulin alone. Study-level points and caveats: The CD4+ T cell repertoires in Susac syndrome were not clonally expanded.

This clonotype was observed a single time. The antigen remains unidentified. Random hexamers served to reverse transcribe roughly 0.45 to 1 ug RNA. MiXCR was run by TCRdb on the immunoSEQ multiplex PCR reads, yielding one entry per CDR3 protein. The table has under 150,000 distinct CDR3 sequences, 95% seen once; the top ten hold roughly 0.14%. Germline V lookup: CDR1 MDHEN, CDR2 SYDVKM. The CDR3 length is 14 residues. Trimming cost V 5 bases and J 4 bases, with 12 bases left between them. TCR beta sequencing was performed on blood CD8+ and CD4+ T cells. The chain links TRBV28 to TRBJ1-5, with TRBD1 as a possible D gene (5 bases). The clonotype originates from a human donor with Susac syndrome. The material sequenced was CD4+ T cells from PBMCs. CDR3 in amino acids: CASSGWGRNQPQHF. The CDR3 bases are TGTGCCAGCAGTGGGTGGGGGAGGAATCAGCCCCAGCATTTT.